This T cell receptor beta chain is drawn from a study of shared clonotypes between healthy human individuals. Study as a whole: Each donor's CD8 memory used one plate, CD8 naive two, each CD4 subset three. Study-level findings and limits: Even with large depth, rarefaction showed that sorted-subset sequencing was incomplete. A reduction in generation probabilities was seen for non-shared clonotypes relative to those shared by all four donors.

The germline V gene encodes CDR1 SGHRS and CDR2 YFSETQ. The CDR3 has 17 residues. Trimming stripped 5 bases from V and 3 bases from J, with 18 bases between. About this clone itself: Its antigen is still unknown.

TCRdb keeps only in-frame clones here, not all; method: immunoSEQ multiplex PCR. The sample comprises about a million clones, around 76% of which are singletons, and about 1.5% rests with the top ten. Sample: memory CD4+ T cells sorted from blood. Subset indicated: CD45RA-negative fraction. This sequence joins TRBV5-1 and TRBJ2-6, with D maybe TRBD2 (6 bases). The receptor was derived from a man younger than 35 in good health. CDR3 DNA sequence: TGCGCCAGCAGTTACGGGAGAGGGGAAGGTGGGGCCAACGTCCTGACTTTC. Protein: CASSYGRGEGGANVLTF.